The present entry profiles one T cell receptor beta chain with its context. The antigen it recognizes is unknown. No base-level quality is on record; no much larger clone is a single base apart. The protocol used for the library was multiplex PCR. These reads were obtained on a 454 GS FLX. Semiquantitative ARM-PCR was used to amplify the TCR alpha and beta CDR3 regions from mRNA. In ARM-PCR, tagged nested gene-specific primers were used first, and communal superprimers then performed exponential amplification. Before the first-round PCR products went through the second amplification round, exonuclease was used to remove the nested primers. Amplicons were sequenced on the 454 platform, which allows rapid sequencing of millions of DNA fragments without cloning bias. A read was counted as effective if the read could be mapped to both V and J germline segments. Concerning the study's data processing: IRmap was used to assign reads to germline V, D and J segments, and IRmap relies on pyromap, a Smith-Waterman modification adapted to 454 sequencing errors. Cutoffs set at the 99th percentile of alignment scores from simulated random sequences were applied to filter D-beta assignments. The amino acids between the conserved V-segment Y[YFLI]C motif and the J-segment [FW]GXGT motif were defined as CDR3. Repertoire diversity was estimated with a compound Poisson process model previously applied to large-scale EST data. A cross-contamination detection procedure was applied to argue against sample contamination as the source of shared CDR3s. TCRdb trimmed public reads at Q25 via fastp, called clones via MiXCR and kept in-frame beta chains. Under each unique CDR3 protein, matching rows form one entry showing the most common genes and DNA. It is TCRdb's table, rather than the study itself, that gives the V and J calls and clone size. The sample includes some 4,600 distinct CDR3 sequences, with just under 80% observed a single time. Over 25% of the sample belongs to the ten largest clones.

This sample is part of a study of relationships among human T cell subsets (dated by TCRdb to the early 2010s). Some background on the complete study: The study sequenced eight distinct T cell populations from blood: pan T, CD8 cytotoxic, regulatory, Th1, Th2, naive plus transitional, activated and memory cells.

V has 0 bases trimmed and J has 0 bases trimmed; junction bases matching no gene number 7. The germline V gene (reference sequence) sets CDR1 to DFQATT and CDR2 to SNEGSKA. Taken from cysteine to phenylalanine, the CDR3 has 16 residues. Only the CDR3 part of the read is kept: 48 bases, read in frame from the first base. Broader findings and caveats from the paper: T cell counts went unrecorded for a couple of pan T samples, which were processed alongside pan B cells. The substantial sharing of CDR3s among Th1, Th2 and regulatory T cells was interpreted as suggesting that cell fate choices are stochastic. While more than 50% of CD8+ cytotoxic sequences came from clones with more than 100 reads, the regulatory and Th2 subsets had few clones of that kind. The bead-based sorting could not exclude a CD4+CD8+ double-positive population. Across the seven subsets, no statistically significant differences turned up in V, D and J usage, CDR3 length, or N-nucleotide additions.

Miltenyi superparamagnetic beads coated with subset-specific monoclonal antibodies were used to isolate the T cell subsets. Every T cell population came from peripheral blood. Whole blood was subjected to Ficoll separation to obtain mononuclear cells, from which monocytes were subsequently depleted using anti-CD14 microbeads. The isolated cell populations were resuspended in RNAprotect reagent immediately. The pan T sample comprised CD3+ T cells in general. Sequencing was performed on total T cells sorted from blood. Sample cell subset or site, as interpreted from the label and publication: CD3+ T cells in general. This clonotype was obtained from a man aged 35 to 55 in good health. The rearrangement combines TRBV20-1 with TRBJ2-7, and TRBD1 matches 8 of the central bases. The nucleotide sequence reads TGCAGTGCTAGAGAAATCGGACAGGGCTTCTCCTACGAGCAGTACTTC. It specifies CSAREIGQGFSYEQYF.